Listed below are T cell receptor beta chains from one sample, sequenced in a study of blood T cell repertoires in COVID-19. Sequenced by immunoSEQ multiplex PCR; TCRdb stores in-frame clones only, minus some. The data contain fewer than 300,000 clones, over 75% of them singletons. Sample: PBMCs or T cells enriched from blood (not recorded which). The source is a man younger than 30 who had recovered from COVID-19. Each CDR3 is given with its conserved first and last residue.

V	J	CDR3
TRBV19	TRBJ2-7	CASSSGALDEQYF
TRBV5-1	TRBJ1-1	CASSPGSNTEAFF
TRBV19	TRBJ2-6	CARESGGTKGANVLTF
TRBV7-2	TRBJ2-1	CASTPGGGGEIRNEQFF
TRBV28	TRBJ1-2	CASIRGGARYGYTF
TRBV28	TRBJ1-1	CASSLSAGRATEAFF
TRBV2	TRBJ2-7	CASSVGGAFLYEQYF
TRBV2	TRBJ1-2	CASSRNSQGDGYTF
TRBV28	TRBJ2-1	CASSQSGSSNEQFF
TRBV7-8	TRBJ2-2	CASSQPGQKLRANTGELFF
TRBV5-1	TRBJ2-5	CASSLDPRQETQYF